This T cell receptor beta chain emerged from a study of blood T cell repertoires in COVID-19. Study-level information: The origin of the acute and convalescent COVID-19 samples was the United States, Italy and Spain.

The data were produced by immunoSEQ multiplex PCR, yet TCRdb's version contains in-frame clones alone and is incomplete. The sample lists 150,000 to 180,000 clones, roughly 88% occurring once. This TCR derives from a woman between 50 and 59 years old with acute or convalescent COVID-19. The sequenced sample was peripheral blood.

The CDR3 is CASSASVGLGVADTQYF. The CDR3, as DNA: TGTGCCAGCAGCGCGAGTGTGGGATTGGGAGTAGCAGATACGCAGTATTTT. The chain joins TRBV9 to TRBJ2-3; tentative D call: TRBD2 (5 bases). Trimming stripped 3 bases from V and 4 bases from J, with 21 bases between. The CDR3 totals 17 residues. Germline loops: CDR1 SGDLS, CDR2 YYNGEE. Filled out from reference TRBV9 and TRBJ2-3, the complete variable domain reads DSGVTQTPKHLITATGQRVTLRCSPRSGDLSVYWYQQSLDQGLQFLIQYYNGEERAKGNILERFSAQQFPDLHSELNLSSLELGDSALYFCASSASVGLGVADTQYFGPGTRLTVL.